These 14 T cell receptor beta chains were all obtained from the same sample, sequenced in a study of CD8+CD57+ T cells in acquired aplastic anemia (dated by TCRdb to 2016 to 2019). Patients chosen for sequencing had shown expansion of CD8+CD57+ cells by flow cytometry. The run used an Illumina HiSeq 2000. Genomic DNA was used as template for profiling of TCR beta VDJ combinations and CDR3 sequences. Using fastp at Q25 and MiXCR, TCRdb reprocessed the public reads and kept productive beta chains. Each entry merges the rows of one CDR3 protein and shows their most common DNA and genes. This sample holds about 200,000 distinct CDR3 sequences; less than 60% were observed only once. Jointly, the top ten make up just under 20% of the sample. Sequences were obtained from sorted CD4+, CD8+, or CD8+CD57+ T cells (not recorded which) from PBMCs. All receptors come from a human donor with aplastic anemia.

This clonotype was detected ten times or more. The chain employs TRBV2 and TRBJ1-1; no definite D call. Germline V lookup: CDR1 SNHLY, CDR2 FYNNEI. Deletions cut 1 base from V and 9 bases from J, with 6 bases between. CDR3 size: 11 residues. CDR3 bases: TGTGCCAGCAGTGAAGGGAAAAAAGCTTTCTTT. Translated: CASSEGKKAFF.

The sample holds many counts of this clonotype. The V gene is TRBV6-6, the J gene TRBJ2-7; the match to TRBD1 covers 9 bases. V trimming: 6 bases; J trimming: 3 bases; junction bases outside the gene matches: 6. The length of the CDR3 is 14 residues. The germline V gene has CDR1 MNHNY and CDR2 SVGAGI (reference sequence). CDR3 coding DNA: TGTGCCAGCAGGAGACCGGGACAGGGCTACGAGCAGTACTTC. This sequence encodes CASRRPGQGYEQYF.

The genes are TRBV5-1 and TRBJ1-6, with 7 nucleotides matching TRBD1. CDR1 and CDR2 (germline): SGHRS, YFSETQ. The CDR3 totals 16 residues. The trim removed 0 bases at V and 0 bases at J, leaving 0 bases unmatched. The CDR3 bases are TGCGCCAGCAGCTTGGGGGACAGCTCCTATAATTCACCCCTCCACTTT. Translation gives CASSLGDSSYNSPLHF. Variable domain in full (rest from reference TRBV5-1 and TRBJ1-6): KAGVTQTPRYLIKTRGQQVTLSCSPISGHRSVSWYQQTPGQGLQFLFEYFSETQRNKGNFPGRFSGRQFSNSRSEMNVSTLELGDSALYLCASSLGDSSYNSPLHFGNGTRLTVT.

This clonotype came up many times. This chain uses TRBV12-3 or TRBV12-4 with TRBJ1-2; D uncertain. V dropped 3 bases and J dropped 5 bases, with 4 bases sitting between them. The CDR3 is made up of 11 amino acids. The CDR3 bases are TGTGCCAGCAGTTTGGGGTATGGCTACACCTTC. It yields the protein CASSLGYGYTF.

V gene TRBV7-9 combines with J gene TRBJ1-5, with TRBD1 matching over 7 bases. Germline V CDR1 and CDR2: SEHNR, FQNEAQ (reference sequence). J gave up 4 bases and V 5 bases, and 8 bases lay outside the gene matches. CDR3 length: 15 residues. CDR3 region: CASSAPGGGNQPQHF. The CDR3, as DNA: TGTGCCAGCAGCGCCCCAGGGGGTGGTAATCAGCCCCAGCATTTT.

This clonotype was seen ten or more times. V and J are TRBV2 and TRBJ1-1; the D is unclear. Germline V gene data show CDR1 as SNHLY and CDR2 as FYNNEI. There are 11 residues in the CDR3. V was shortened by 7 bases and J by 1 base, with 4 bases between the two germline ends. The CDR3 DNA is TGTGCCAGCAAGAAGAACACTGAAGCTTTCTTT. Translating gives CASKKNTEAFF.

The chain couples TRBV5-1 to TRBJ1-2; 12 nucleotides match TRBD1. There are 18 residues in the CDR3. CDR1 SGHRS and CDR2 YFSETQ come from the germline V gene. With 0 bases clipped from V and 8 bases from J, the junction kept 14 bases outside the gene matches. The DNA of the CDR3 is TGCGCCAGCAGCTTGGAAGGAAGCACGGGACAGGGGGCGGGAGGCTACACCTTC. Translating it yields CASSLEGSTGQGAGGYTF.

The genes are TRBV10-3 and TRBJ2-1; 14 nucleotides match TRBD2. Germline V lookup: CDR1 ENHRY, CDR2 SYGVKD. CDR3 length equals 17 residues. Unmatched junction bases numbered 10, after V lost 6 bases and J lost 6 bases. Written as DNA, the CDR3 is TGTGCCATCAGCGGGCCGGGACTAGCGGGGGAGGTCAATGAGCAGTTCTTC. As protein: CAISGPGLAGEVNEQFF.

Notes on this clonotype: This may stem from a read error, because a much larger clone lies one nucleotide away. The missing conserved phenylalanine or tryptophan at the end of this CDR3 makes a read error likely. The J gene is TRBJ2-7, the V gene TRBV27, with D possibly called TRBD1 or TRBD2 (5 bases each). Germline assignment: CDR1 MNHEY and CDR2 SMNVEV (reference sequence). V was clipped by 5 bases and J by 4 bases, with 12 bases between them. The CDR3 is made up of 13 amino acids. CDR3 nucleotide sequence: TGTGCCAGCAGTCGGACACCGGGATACGAGCAGTACCTC. The encoded protein is CASSRTPGYEQYL.

As to this clonotype: This may come from a read error, since a much larger clone is one base off. Because it lacks the conserved phenylalanine or tryptophan at the end, this CDR3 is likely a read error. The chain uses TRBV19 and TRBJ1-4; TRBD1 matches 7 bases. CDR1 and CDR2 from the germline V gene are LNHDA and SQIVND (reference sequence). V lost 8 bases, J lost 4 bases, and 10 bases stayed unmatched. The CDR3 sequence is 15 residues long. In nucleotides, the CDR3 is TGTGCCAGTGGGGAACCCGGGACAGTTAATGAAAAACTGTTTCTT. Translating gives CASGEPGTVNEKLFL.

Remarks on this clonotype: A much larger clone differs by one base, so this may be a read error. The J gene is TRBJ2-1, the V gene TRBV7-2, with D perhaps matching TRBD2 (6 bases). Germline loops: CDR1 SGHTA, CDR2 FQGNSA. The CDR3 sequence is 16 residues long. Here the CDR3 reads CANSPPPWRGLDEQFF. The CDR3 DNA reads as TGTGCCAACAGCCCGCCTCCGTGGCGGGGCCTTGATGAGCAGTTCTTC.

This clonotype came up many times. The chain joins TRBV2 to TRBJ2-7; D is undetermined. The CDR3 runs to 13 residues. Germline V gene lookup returns CDR1 SNHLY and CDR2 FYNNEI. Trimming stripped 5 bases from V and 3 bases from J, with 11 bases between. The CDR3 DNA reads TGTGCCAGCAGTCCGGACGGCAGCTACGAGCAGTACTTC. Protein: CASSPDGSYEQYF.

J is TRBJ1-2 and V is TRBV29-1; perhaps TRBD1 as D (6 bases). Trimming took 6 bases from V and 2 from J, leaving 10 bases between them. CDR3 length: 12 residues. Germline CDR1 reads SQVTM; CDR2 reads ANQGSEA. The CDR3 region is CSVDRRNYGYTF. The CDR3 coding sequence is TGCAGCGTGGACAGAAGAAACTATGGCTACACCTTC.

This clonotype appeared once. DNA for the CDR3: TGTGCCATCCGCGAGGACAGTTTTAATTCACCCCTCCACTTT. Protein sequence: CAIREDSFNSPLHF. The chain carries TRBV10-3 and TRBJ1-6; weak D call: TRBD1 (6 bases). V was shortened by 8 bases and J by 6 bases, with 14 bases between the two germline ends. The germline V gene encodes CDR1 ENHRY and CDR2 SYGVKD. The CDR3 sequence is 14 residues long.